The present T cell receptor beta chain was sequenced within a study of blood T cell repertoires in COVID-19. The assay was immunoSEQ multiplex PCR, and TCRdb's table has in-frame clones only and misses some. The data contain a few hundred thousand clones, around 90% of them seen just once; the ten biggest clones take up roughly a tenth. V lost 3 bases and J lost 0, with 14 bases in between. The CDR3 sequence is 16 residues long. Per the germline V gene, CDR1 is SGHTA and CDR2 is FQGNSA. This clone was recorded once. The sequence was obtained from a woman in her 70s with COVID-19, enrolled during active disease. Sequenced sample: peripheral blood. V usage is TRBV7-2 and J usage is TRBJ1-1; a possible D gene is TRBD1 (6 bases). DNA for the CDR3: TGTGCCAGCAGCTTGGACGACAGGTTCCTGAACACTGAAGCTTTCTTT. This gives the protein CASSLDDRFLNTEAFF.